The 4 T cell receptor beta chains listed next were all sequenced from one sample in a study of PD-L1 blockade in urothelial cancer. Indicated time point: peripheral blood 6 weeks after treatment start. Sequencing was performed with immunoSEQ multiplex PCR; in TCRdb, only in-frame clones are kept and a portion is missing. The table records around 45,000 clones, 83% of them present only once. The starting material was PBMCs, obtained around atezolizumab (anti-PD-L1) treatment. The receptors originated from a man aged 55 to 69 with urothelial cancer.

A single count supports this clone. The chain carries TRBV18 and TRBJ1-1; TRBD1 aligns across 10 bases. This CDR3 is 15 amino acids long. Germline-derived CDR1 and CDR2 are KGHSH and LQKENI. The J segment lost 3 bases and the V segment lost 6 bases, leaving 7 bases of the junction unmatched. For the CDR3, the DNA is TGTGCCAGCTCGCTCACCGGGACAGGGGACACTGAAGCTTTCTTT. This gives the protein CASSLTGTGDTEAFF.

This clone was counted only a few times. The rearrangement uses TRBV5-3 and TRBJ1-2, with D possibly being TRBD1 (5 bases). TRBV5-3 is an ORF; its function is uncertain. CDR3 size: 12 residues. Trimming took 3 bases from V and 8 from J, leaving 11 bases between them. In DNA form, the CDR3 reads TGTGCCAGAAGCTATTCAGGGAAGGGCTACACCTTC. Protein: CARSYSGKGYTF.

V and J are TRBV28 and TRBJ1-2, with TRBD1 identical over 8 bases. V gave up 2 bases and J gave up 4 bases; unmatched junction bases: 3. This CDR3 comprises 14 residues. Germline assignment: CDR1 MDHEN and CDR2 SYDVKM. This CDR3 is CASSLLDRAYGYTF. In DNA, the CDR3 is TGTGCCAGCAGTTTACTGGACAGGGCCTATGGCTACACCTTC.

The chain recombines TRBV6-5 with TRBJ2-7; 12 bases agree with TRBD1. The germline V gene has CDR1 MNHEY and CDR2 SVGAGI. The ends lost 6 bases at V and 5 bases at J; junction bases unmatched: 8. The length of the CDR3 is 15 residues. As DNA, the CDR3 is TGTGCCAGCAGGCGTCCGGGACAGGGGGCCGACGAGCAGTACTTC. Protein product: CASRRPGQGADEQYF.